Presented here are 21 T cell receptor beta chains from one specimen sequenced in a study of CD8 T cells in ankylosing spondylitis. TCRdb fed the 5' RACE reads into MiXCR, producing one record per CDR3 protein. The sample lists 80,000 to 90,000 distinct CDR3 sequences, around 25% seen once, with nearly 60% in the top ten. Sequences were obtained from blood, either unsorted or a sorted T cell fraction (not recorded which). Every receptor here comes from a male donor with ankylosing spondylitis or in good health (not recorded which).

V gene TRBV3-1 combines with J gene TRBJ2-7; weak D call: TRBD2 (5 bases). The germline V gene encodes CDR1 LGHDT and CDR2 YNNKEL (reference sequence). The CDR3 consists of 13 residues. V was trimmed by 0 bases and J by 5 bases, leaving 8 bases between them. For the CDR3, the DNA is TGTGCCAGCAGCCAAGATACGGGGAACGAGCAGTACTTC. Translation gives CASSQDTGNEQYF.

V gene TRBV5-1 combines with J gene TRBJ2-4, with 9 bases fitting TRBD2. Germline CDR1 SGHRS, CDR2 YFSETQ. The CDR3 sequence is 14 residues long. With V trimmed by 1 base and J by 6 bases, 2 bases remained unmatched. This CDR3 is CASSLQTSGNIQYF. CDR3 in DNA: TGCGCCAGCAGCTTGCAGACTAGCGGAAACATTCAGTACTTC.

Many counts were recorded for this clonotype. This chain connects TRBV20-1 to TRBJ1-4; 7 nucleotides line up with TRBD1. Germline V CDR1 and CDR2: DFQATT, SNEGSKA (reference sequence). V dropped 6 bases and J dropped 8; count of bases not matched to a gene: 9. The CDR3 has 13 amino acids. The CDR3 coding sequence is TGCAGTGCCGGAGACAGGGCACGGGAAAAACTGTTTTTT. This codes for CSAGDRAREKLFF.

This clonotype was seen at least ten times. The V call is TRBV12-3 or TRBV12-4, the J call TRBJ2-4; no definite D call. The CDR3 runs 14 residues. Trimming left V 6 bases short and J 0 bases short, with 9 bases between. The DNA of the CDR3 is TGTGCCAGCAGCCCACCGCGAGCCAAAAACATTCAGTACTTC. It encodes CASSPPRAKNIQYF.

This clonotype showed up just a few times. The J gene is TRBJ2-1, the V gene TRBV18; a possible D gene is TRBD2 (5 bases). V was cut by 3 bases and J by 0 bases, with 6 bases left in between. This CDR3 is built from 14 residues. The germline gives CDR1 KGHSH, CDR2 LQKENI. This CDR3 reads CASSPGSSYNEQFF. The CDR3 coding sequence is TGTGCCAGCTCACCGGGGAGCTCCTACAATGAGCAGTTCTTC.

The chain carries TRBV11-2 and TRBJ2-4; 9 nucleotides agree with TRBD1. The length of the CDR3 is 16 residues. CDR1 and CDR2 (germline): SGHAT, FQNNGV. Germline trimming cut 5 bases from V and 7 bases from J; bases unmatched to any gene: 12. CDR3 loop: CASSQLDRGVWNIQYF. CDR3 DNA: TGTGCCAGCAGCCAACTGGACAGGGGAGTATGGAACATTCAGTACTTC.

This chain joins TRBV18 and TRBJ1-4; D ambiguous. The CDR3 runs to 14 residues. Germline V lookup: CDR1 KGHSH, CDR2 LQKENI. V lost 3 bases, J lost 4 bases, and 9 bases lay in between. Written as DNA, the CDR3 is TGTGCCAGCTCACCGACGGACCTTAATGAAAAACTGTTTTTT. Amino acids: CASSPTDLNEKLFF.

This clonotype was found many times. This chain links TRBV20-1 with TRBJ2-3; D possibly uses TRBD1 or TRBD2 (5 bases each). The CDR3 runs to 13 residues. V lost 7 bases and J lost 0, with 11 bases in between. Germline CDR1 DFQATT, CDR2 SNEGSKA (reference sequence). CDR3 residues: CSGGTVSTDTQYF. The CDR3 DNA is TGCAGTGGGGGGACGGTGAGCACAGATACGCAGTATTTT.

V gene TRBV20-1 combines with J gene TRBJ2-3; TRBD1 aligns across 9 bases. Per germline, CDR1 DFQATT and CDR2 SNEGSKA (reference sequence). Unmatched junction bases numbered 7, after V lost 5 bases and J lost 4 bases. CDR3 length: 14 amino acids. CDR3: CSAQGQGDPDTQYF. CDR3 DNA sequence: TGCAGTGCTCAGGGACAGGGTGATCCAGATACGCAGTATTTT.

V usage is TRBV20-1 and J usage is TRBJ1-1; possibly TRBD1 for D (5 bases). Germline CDR1 reads DFQATT; CDR2 reads SNEGSKA (reference sequence). The V and J ends lost 0 bases and 5 bases respectively, with 16 bases between them. The CDR3 totals 15 residues. The CDR3 nucleotides are TGCAGTGCTAGAGATCGGGGAGGGGCGAGAACTGAAGCTTTCTTT. It specifies CSARDRGGARTEAFF.

This clonotype turned up a few times. This CDR3 is CASGTSANSYEQYF. The CDR3 region has the DNA TGTGCCAGCGGGACTAGCGCAAACTCCTACGAGCAGTACTTC. The V call is TRBV7-9, the J call TRBJ2-7, with 10 bases that match TRBD2. The CDR3 contains 14 residues. Losses at the gene ends were 8 bases for V and 0 bases for J; bases not matched to a gene: 4. CDR1 is SEHNR, CDR2 FQNEAQ, per germline (reference sequence).

This clonotype was observed many times. This sequence joins TRBV12-3 or TRBV12-4 and TRBJ1-1; possible D gene TRBD1, 5 bases. This CDR3 comprises 13 residues. V was clipped by 2 bases and J by 3 bases, with 7 bases between them. The CDR3 sequence: CASSLRGDTEAFF. The CDR3 DNA follows: TGTGCCAGCAGTTTACGGGGGGACACTGAAGCTTTCTTT.

This clonotype has just a few counts. The gene calls are TRBV20-1 and TRBJ2-5; D tentatively fits TRBD1 or TRBD2 (5 bases each). V was clipped by 6 bases and J by 4 bases, with 18 bases between them. The CDR3 sequence is 14 residues long. The germline CDR1 and CDR2 sequences are DFQATT and SNEGSKA (reference sequence). DNA of the CDR3: TGCAGTGCCATAGTCGCCAGGGACGGAGAGACCCAGTACTTC. Translating gives CSAIVARDGETQYF.

This clonotype has just a few counts. The CDR3 bases are TGTGCCAGCAGCTGGACTAGCGGGATAATCGGGGAGCTGTTTTTT. Translation gives CASSWTSGIIGELFF. This chain connects TRBV5-6 to TRBJ2-2, with 12 bases that match TRBD2. CDR3 length: 15 residues. With 3 bases clipped from V and 7 bases from J, the junction kept 4 bases outside the gene matches. CDR1 is SGHDT, CDR2 YYEEEE, per germline.

This clonotype was observed a handful of times. This rearrangement joins TRBV5-1 to TRBJ2-1, with 9 nucleotides matching TRBD2. The CDR3 sequence is 16 residues long. Germline values: CDR1 SGHRS, CDR2 YFSETQ. The junction had 8 bases not matched to a gene; V was cut back by 3 bases and J by 4 bases. The CDR3 is CASSSADLAGYNEQFF. For the CDR3, the DNA is TGCGCCAGCAGCTCGGCGGACCTAGCGGGGTACAATGAGCAGTTCTTC.

The genes are TRBV12-3 or TRBV12-4 and TRBJ2-5, with D maybe TRBD2 (5 bases). The V end lost 1 base, the J end lost 3 bases, and 15 bases lay between the germline ends. The CDR3 has 16 residues. Here the CDR3 reads CASSLGASRKEETQYF. The CDR3 nucleotides read TGTGCCAGCAGTTTAGGGGCTAGCAGAAAGGAAGAGACCCAGTACTTC.

V and J are TRBV12-3 or TRBV12-4 and TRBJ1-1; TRBD1 matches at 7 bases. V lost 2 bases and J lost 8; bases outside the gene matches: 2. The CDR3 is made up of 12 amino acids. The CDR3 DNA sequence: TGTGCCAGCAGTTTAAGGGGGCGCGAAGCTTTCTTT. It codes for CASSLRGREAFF.

The chain is built from TRBV5-5 and TRBJ1-5; no clear D gene. The germline V gene encodes CDR1 SGHKS and CDR2 YYEKEE (reference sequence). The CDR3 contains 13 residues. V lost 1 base to trimming and J lost 1 base, with 3 bases between them. The DNA for the CDR3 is TGTGCCAGCAGCTTGACGAGCAATCAGCCCCAGCATTTT. Protein sequence: CASSLTSNQPQHF.

V gene TRBV29-1 combines with J gene TRBJ1-2; weak D call: TRBD1 (5 bases). This CDR3 is 12 amino acids long. V was clipped by 4 bases and J by 4 bases, with 10 bases between them. Germline CDR1 and CDR2: SQVTM and ANQGSEA. In DNA, the CDR3 is TGCAGCGTTGCCCAGGGTGGCTATGGCTACACCTTC. Its protein is CSVAQGGYGYTF.

This clonotype was observed at least ten times. The chain joins TRBV27 to TRBJ1-1; TRBD1 aligns across 7 bases. Germline V lookup: CDR1 MNHEY, CDR2 SMNVEV (reference sequence). The CDR3 sequence is 15 residues long. V lost 4 bases and J lost 1; bases outside the gene matches: 6. CDR3 sequence: CASSWTGPWNTEAFF. The DNA of the CDR3 is TGTGCCAGCAGTTGGACAGGCCCATGGAACACTGAAGCTTTCTTT.

This chain joins TRBV29-1 and TRBJ1-2; D might be TRBD1 (6 bases). CDR1 and CDR2 from the germline V gene are SQVTM and ANQGSEA. Trimming removed 0 bases at V and 2 bases at J, with 13 bases between. This CDR3 contains 15 residues. CDR3 in amino acids: CSVEDRRTENYGYTF. The DNA of the CDR3 is TGCAGCGTTGAAGATCGGCGGACAGAAAACTATGGCTACACCTTC.